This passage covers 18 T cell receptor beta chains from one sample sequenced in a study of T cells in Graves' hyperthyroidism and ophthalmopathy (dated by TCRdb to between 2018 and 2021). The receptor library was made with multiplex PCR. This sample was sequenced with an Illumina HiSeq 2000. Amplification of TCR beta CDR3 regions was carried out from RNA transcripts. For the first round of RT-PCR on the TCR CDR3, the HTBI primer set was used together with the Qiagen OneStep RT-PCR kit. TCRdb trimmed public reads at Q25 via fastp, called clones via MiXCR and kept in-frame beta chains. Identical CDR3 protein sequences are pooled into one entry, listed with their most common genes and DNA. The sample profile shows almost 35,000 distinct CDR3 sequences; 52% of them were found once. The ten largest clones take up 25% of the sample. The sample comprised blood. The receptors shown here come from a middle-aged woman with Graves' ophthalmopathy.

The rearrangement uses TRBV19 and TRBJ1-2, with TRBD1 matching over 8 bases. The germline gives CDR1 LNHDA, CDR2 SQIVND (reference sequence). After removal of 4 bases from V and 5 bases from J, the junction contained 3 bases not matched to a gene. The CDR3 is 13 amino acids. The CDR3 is CASSRTGRYGYTF. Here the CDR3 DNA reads TGTGCCAGTAGTAGGACAGGGCGATATGGCTACACCTTC.

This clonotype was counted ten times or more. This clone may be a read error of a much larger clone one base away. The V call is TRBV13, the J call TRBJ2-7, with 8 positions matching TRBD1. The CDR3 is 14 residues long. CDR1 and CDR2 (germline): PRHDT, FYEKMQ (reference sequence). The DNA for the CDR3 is TGTGCCAGCGGCTTAGGGACAGGCTCCTACGAGCAGTACTTC. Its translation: CASGLGTGSYEQYF. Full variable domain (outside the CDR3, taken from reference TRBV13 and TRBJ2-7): AAGVIQSPRHLIKEKRETATLKCYPIPRHDTVYWYQQGPGQDPQFLISFYEKMQSDKGSIPDRFSAQQFSDYHSELNMSSLELGDSALYFCASGLGTGSYEQYFGPGTRLTVT.

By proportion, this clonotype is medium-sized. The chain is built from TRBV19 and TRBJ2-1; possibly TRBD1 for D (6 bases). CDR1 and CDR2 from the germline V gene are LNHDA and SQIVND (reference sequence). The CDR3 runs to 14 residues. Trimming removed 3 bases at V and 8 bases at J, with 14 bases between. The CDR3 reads CASSMGAQGHEQFF. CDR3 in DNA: TGTGCCAGTAGTATGGGGGCCCAGGGGCATGAGCAGTTCTTC.

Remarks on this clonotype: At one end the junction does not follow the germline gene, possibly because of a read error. CDR3 amino acids: CASSSRYNTEASF. In nucleotides, the CDR3 is TGTGCCAGCAGCTCCCGTTATAACACTGAAGCTTCCTTT. The chain links TRBV11-2 to TRBJ1-1; no clear D. Germline CDR1 and CDR2: SGHAT and FQNNGV. This CDR3 is 13 amino acids long.

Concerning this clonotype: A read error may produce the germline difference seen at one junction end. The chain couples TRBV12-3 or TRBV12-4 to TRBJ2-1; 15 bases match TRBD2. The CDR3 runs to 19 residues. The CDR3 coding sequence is TGTGCCAGCAGTTTATATGGGACTAGCGGGAGGCGGACTTACAAGGAGCAGTTCTTC. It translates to CASSLYGTSGRRTYKEQFF.

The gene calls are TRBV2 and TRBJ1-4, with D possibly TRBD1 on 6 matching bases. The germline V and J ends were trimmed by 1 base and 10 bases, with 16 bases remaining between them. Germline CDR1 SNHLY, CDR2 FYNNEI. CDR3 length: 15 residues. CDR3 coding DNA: TGTGCCAGCAGTGAAGTTTACAGTGAGGGGGGAAAACTGTTTTTT. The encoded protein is CASSEVYSEGGKLFF.

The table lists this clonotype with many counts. CDR3 region: CASSLRGIYGYTF. The CDR3, as DNA: TGTGCCAGCAGCTTGAGGGGAATCTATGGCTACACCTTC. V gene TRBV5-5 combines with J gene TRBJ1-2; D is perhaps TRBD1 (5 bases). Trimming cost V 1 base and J 4 bases, with 8 bases left between them. The V gene's germline CDR1 is SGHKS and CDR2 YYEKEE (reference sequence). The CDR3 extends over 13 amino acids.

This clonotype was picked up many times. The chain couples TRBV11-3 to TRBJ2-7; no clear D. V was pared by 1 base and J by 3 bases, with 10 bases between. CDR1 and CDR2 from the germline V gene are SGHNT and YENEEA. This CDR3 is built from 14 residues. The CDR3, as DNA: TGTGCCAGCAGCTTAGCTAGTTCTCTCTACGAGCAGTACTTC. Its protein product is CASSLASSLYEQYF.

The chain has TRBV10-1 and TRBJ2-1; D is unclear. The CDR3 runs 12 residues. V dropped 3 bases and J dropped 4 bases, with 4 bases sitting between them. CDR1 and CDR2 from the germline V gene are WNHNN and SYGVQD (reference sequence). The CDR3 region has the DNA TGCGCCAGCAGTGAATCGTACAATGAGCAGTTCTTC. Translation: CASSESYNEQFF.

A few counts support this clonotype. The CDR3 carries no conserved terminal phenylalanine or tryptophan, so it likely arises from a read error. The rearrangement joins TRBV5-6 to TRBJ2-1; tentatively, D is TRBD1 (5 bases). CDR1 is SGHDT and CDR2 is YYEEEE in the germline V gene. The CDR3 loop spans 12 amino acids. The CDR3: CASSSGFNEQFS. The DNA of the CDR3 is TGTGCTAGCAGCTCAGGGTTTAATGAGCAGTTCTCC.

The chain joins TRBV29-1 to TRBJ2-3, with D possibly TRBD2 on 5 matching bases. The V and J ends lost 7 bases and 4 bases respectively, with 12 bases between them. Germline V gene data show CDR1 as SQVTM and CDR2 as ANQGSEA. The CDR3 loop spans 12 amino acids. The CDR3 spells CSATGFPDTQYF. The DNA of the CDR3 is TGCAGCGCAACGGGATTCCCAGATACGCAGTATTTT.

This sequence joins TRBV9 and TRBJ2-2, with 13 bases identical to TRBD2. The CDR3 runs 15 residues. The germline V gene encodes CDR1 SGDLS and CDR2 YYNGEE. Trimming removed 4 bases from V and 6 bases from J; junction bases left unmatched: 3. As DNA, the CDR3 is TGTGCCAGCAGCCATACTAGCGGGAGGGCCGGGGAGCTGTTTTTT. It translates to CASSHTSGRAGELFF.

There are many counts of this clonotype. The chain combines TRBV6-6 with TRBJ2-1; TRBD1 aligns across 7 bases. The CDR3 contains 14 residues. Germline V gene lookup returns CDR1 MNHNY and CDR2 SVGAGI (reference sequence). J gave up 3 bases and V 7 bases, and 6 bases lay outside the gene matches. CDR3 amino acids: CASTSGGSYNEQFF. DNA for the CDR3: TGTGCCAGCACCTCAGGGGGTAGCTACAATGAGCAGTTCTTC.

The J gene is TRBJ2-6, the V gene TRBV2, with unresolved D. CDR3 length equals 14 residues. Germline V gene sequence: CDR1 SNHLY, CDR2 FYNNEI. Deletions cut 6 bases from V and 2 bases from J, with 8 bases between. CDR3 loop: CASRAEAGANVLTF. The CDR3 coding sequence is TGTGCCAGCAGAGCCGAGGCTGGGGCCAACGTCCTGACTTTC. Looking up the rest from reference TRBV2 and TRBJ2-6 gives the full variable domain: EPEVTQTPSHQVTQMGQEVILRCVPISNHLYFYWYRQILGQKVEFLVSFYNNEISEKSEIFDDQFSVERPDGSNFTLKIRSTKLEDSAMYFCASRAEAGANVLTFGAGSRLTVL.

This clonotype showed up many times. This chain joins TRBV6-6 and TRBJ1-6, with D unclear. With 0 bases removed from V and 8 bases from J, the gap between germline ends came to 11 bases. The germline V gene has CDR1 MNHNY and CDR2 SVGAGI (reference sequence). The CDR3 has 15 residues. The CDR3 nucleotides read TGTGCCAGCAGTTACTCGGGAGAACGGGATTCACCCCTCCACTTT. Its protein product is CASSYSGERDSPLHF.

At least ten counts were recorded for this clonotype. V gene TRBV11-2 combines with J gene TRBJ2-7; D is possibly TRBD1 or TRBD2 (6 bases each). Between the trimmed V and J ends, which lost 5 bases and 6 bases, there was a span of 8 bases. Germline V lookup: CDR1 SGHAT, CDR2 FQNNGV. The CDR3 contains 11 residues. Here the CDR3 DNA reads TGTGCCAGCAGCCGGGGGCCCGAGCAGTACTTC. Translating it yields CASSRGPEQYF.

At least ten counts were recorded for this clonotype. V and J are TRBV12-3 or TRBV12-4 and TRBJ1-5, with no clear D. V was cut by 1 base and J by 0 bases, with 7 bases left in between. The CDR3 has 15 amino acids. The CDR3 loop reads CASSLDRDSNQPQHF. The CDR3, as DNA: TGTGCCAGCAGTTTAGATAGGGATAGCAATCAGCCCCAGCATTTT.

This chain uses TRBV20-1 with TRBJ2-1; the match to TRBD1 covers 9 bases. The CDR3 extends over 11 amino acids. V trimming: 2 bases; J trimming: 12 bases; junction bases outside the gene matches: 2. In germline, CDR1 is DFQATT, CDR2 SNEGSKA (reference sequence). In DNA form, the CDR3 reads TGCAGTGCTAGAATGGGACAGGGGCAGTTCTTC. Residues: CSARMGQGQFF.